One sample yielded the 16 T cell receptor beta chains listed below, sequenced in a study of prognosis after radiotherapy for stage I lung cancer. TCR beta CDR3 was amplified from genomic DNA by two-round multiplex PCR. With primers specific to each TRBV and TRBJ gene, the first-round PCR was performed. A single record per CDR3 protein comes from TCRdb applying MiXCR to the multiplex PCR reads. The profile shows 11,000 to 15,000 distinct CDR3 sequences, less than 45% of them singletons. The sample was PBMCs, taken before or after stereotactic body radiation therapy (not recorded which). These receptors all stem from a donor older than 45 with non-small cell lung cancer.

This clonotype appeared a single time. Only one base separates this from a far larger clonotype, so it likely reflects a read error. The genes are TRBV6-4 and TRBJ2-5; either TRBD1 or TRBD2 may supply D (5 bases each). The CDR3 contains 13 residues. V dropped 8 bases and J dropped 0 bases, with 10 bases sitting between them. The germline V gene encodes CDR1 MRHNA and CDR2 SNTAGT. The CDR3 DNA is TGTGCCAGCGGTCGGGGACACCAAGAGACCCAGTACTTC. This encodes CASGRGHQETQYF.

This clonotype is medium-sized (0.01 to 0.1%) within its sample. The V and J genes are TRBV28 and TRBJ2-2; a weak D match, TRBD1 (6 bases). Germline V gene lookup returns CDR1 MDHEN and CDR2 SYDVKM. Trimming took 6 bases from V and 6 from J, leaving 11 bases between them. This CDR3 is 13 amino acids long. Written as DNA, the CDR3 is TGTGCCAGCAGCCCTGGGGGCGCCGGGGAGCTGTTTTTT. Translation: CASSPGGAGELFF.

The table lists this clonotype with many counts. The chain uses TRBV2 and TRBJ2-7, with TRBD1 matching 7 bases. This CDR3 has 14 amino acids. With 4 bases clipped from V and 3 bases from J, the junction kept 6 bases outside the gene matches. CDR1 is SNHLY, CDR2 FYNNEI, per germline. Here the CDR3 DNA reads TGTGCCAGCAGTGGGGACAGTTTATACTACGAGCAGTACTTC. It encodes CASSGDSLYYEQYF.

V gene TRBV12-3 or TRBV12-4 combines with J gene TRBJ1-2; D remains ambiguous. This CDR3 contains 13 residues. V gave up 1 base and J gave up 9 bases, with 12 bases separating them. The CDR3 reads CASSLGTNYCYTF. The CDR3 nucleotides read TGTGCCAGCAGTTTAGGAACTAACTACTGCTACACCTTC.

The chain recombines TRBV2 with TRBJ2-6, with no clear D. CDR3 length: 15 amino acids. The V and J ends lost 6 bases and 3 bases respectively, with 12 bases between them. Germline V lookup: CDR1 SNHLY, CDR2 FYNNEI. CDR3 nucleotides: TGTGCCAGCAGGGTTGAGGTCCATGGGGCCAACGTCCTGACTTTC. It specifies CASRVEVHGANVLTF.

On this clonotype: A far larger clone is one base from this, pointing to a likely read error. The chain is built from TRBV6-8 and TRBJ2-1; TRBD2 matches at 12 bases. Germline CDR1 MNHGY, CDR2 SAAAGT. The V and J ends lost 6 bases and 5 bases, in that order; junction bases with no gene match: 17. The CDR3 consists of 19 residues. CDR3 amino acids: CASSLVLAGGPGGDNEQFF. The DNA of the CDR3 is TGTGCCAGCAGCCTCGTGCTAGCGGGAGGGCCCGGTGGGGACAATGAGCAGTTCTTC.

This clonotype occurred many times. The CDR3 coding sequence is TGTGCCAGCAGCCCCCTCCTAGCGGGGGGCTACAATGAGCAGTTCTTC. As protein: CASSPLLAGGYNEQFF. The chain recombines TRBV14 with TRBJ2-1, with 11 bases identical to TRBD2. CDR3 length: 16 amino acids. The germline V gene has CDR1 SGHDN and CDR2 FVKESK. J lost 3 bases, V lost 4 bases, and 5 bases had no gene match. The whole variable domain, remainder taken from reference TRBV14 and TRBJ2-1, is EAGVTQFPSHSVIEKGQTVTLRCDPISGHDNLYWYRRVMGKEIKFLLHFVKESKQDESGMPNNRFLAERTGGTYSTLKVQPAELEDSGVYFCASSPLLAGGYNEQFFGPGTRLTVL.

A few counts support this clonotype. This may be a read error: a much more frequent sequence differs by one nucleotide. The rearrangement uses TRBV29-1 and TRBJ2-3; D unclear. Germline CDR1 is SQVTM and CDR2 is ANQGSEA. This CDR3 region has 9 residues. Trimming stripped 8 bases from V and 6 bases from J, with 6 bases between. This CDR3 reads CSSDDTQYF. The CDR3 nucleotides are TGCAGCAGCGACGATACGCAGTATTTT.

This clonotype was counted many times. The chain uses TRBV28 and TRBJ2-5, with a tentative D call TRBD2 (6 bases). Trimming cost V 6 bases and J 2 bases, with 22 bases left between them. Germline V gives CDR1 MDHEN, CDR2 SYDVKM. The CDR3 covers 17 residues. DNA of the CDR3: TGTGCCAGCAGACCAGGGACTTTTGGGCGCGTACAAGAGACCCAGTACTTC. Protein sequence: CASRPGTFGRVQETQYF.

This clonotype was found many times. The V call is TRBV29-1, the J call TRBJ1-2; D unclear. With 1 base removed from V and 2 bases from J, the gap between germline ends came to 8 bases. There are 13 residues in the CDR3. CDR1 SQVTM and CDR2 ANQGSEA come from the germline V gene. CDR3 DNA sequence: TGCAGCGTTGAAGTAAACGGGAACTATGGCTACACCTTC. This gives the protein CSVEVNGNYGYTF.

The chain couples TRBV5-1 to TRBJ2-2; 10 nucleotides agree with TRBD1. The CDR3 runs 17 residues. Germline loops: CDR1 SGHRS, CDR2 YFSETQ. CDR3 DNA sequence: TGCGAAAGCAGCCCGTCATCCCCCGGGACAGGGGCCGGGGAGCTGTTTTTT. As protein: CESSPSSPGTGAGELFF. Full variable domain (rest looked up from reference TRBV5-1 and TRBJ2-2): KAGVTQTPRYLIKTRGQQVTLSCSPISGHRSVSWYQQTPGQGLQFLFEYFSETQRNKGNFPGRFSGRQFSNSRSEMNVSTLELGDSALYLCESSPSSPGTGAGELFFGEGSRLTVL.

This clonotype appeared many times. The genes are TRBV7-2 and TRBJ1-1, with D possibly being TRBD1 (5 bases). V dropped 1 base and J dropped 0 bases, with 18 bases sitting between them. This CDR3 has 18 residues. Germline CDR1 and CDR2: SGHTA and FQGNSA. The CDR3 loop reads CASSLGLDTLELNTEAFF. For the CDR3, the DNA is TGTGCCAGCAGCTTAGGCTTGGACACTTTGGAACTGAACACTGAAGCTTTCTTT.

This clonotype was detected ten times or more. This sequence joins TRBV11-2 and TRBJ2-7; D unclear. CDR3 length: 12 amino acids. Germline CDR1 and CDR2: SGHAT and FQNNGV. V lost 5 bases to trimming and J lost 6 bases, with 11 bases between them. CDR3 region: CASSTLAVEQYF. CDR3 coding DNA: TGTGCCAGCAGCACATTAGCCGTCGAGCAGTACTTC. The entire variable domain, with the rest obtained from reference TRBV11-2 and TRBJ2-7, is as follows: EAGVAQSPRYKIIEKRQSVAFWCNPISGHATLYWYQQILGQGPKLLIQFQNNGVVDDSQLPKDRFSAERLKGVDSTLKIQPAKLEDSAVYLCASSTLAVEQYFGPGTRLTVT.

This clonotype has just one count. It differs at one base from a far larger clone, so likely a read error. V usage is TRBV6-4 and J usage is TRBJ2-1; 7 bases fit TRBD2. Germline V gene lookup returns CDR1 MRHNA and CDR2 SNTAGT. This CDR3 region has 17 residues. The chain's CDR3 is CACSYWEGRIHYNEQFF. CDR3 sequence (DNA): TGTGCCTGCAGTTACTGGGAGGGGCGAATACACTACAATGAGCAGTTCTTC.

About this clonotype: The likely explanation is a read error, given a far larger clone one base away. J is TRBJ2-1 and V is TRBV20-1; 9 nucleotides match TRBD1. The CDR3 contains 14 residues. Germline V CDR1 and CDR2: DFQATT, SNEGSKA (reference sequence). V was pared by 1 base and J by 10 bases, with 8 bases of the junction left unmatched. The DNA of the CDR3 is TGCAGTGCTAGAGCCACGGGACAGGGAGGCGAGCAGTTCTTC. This codes for CSARATGQGGEQFF.

This clonotype was seen repeatedly, ten times or more. The chain carries TRBV24-1 and TRBJ2-6; D gene uncertain. The CDR3 length is 17 residues. Trimming removed 2 bases at V and 0 bases at J, with 10 bases between. Germline CDR1 KGHDR, CDR2 SFDVKD. The CDR3 sequence is CATSDSREHSGANVLTF. The CDR3, as DNA: TGTGCCACCAGTGATTCGCGAGAACACTCTGGGGCCAACGTCCTGACTTTC.